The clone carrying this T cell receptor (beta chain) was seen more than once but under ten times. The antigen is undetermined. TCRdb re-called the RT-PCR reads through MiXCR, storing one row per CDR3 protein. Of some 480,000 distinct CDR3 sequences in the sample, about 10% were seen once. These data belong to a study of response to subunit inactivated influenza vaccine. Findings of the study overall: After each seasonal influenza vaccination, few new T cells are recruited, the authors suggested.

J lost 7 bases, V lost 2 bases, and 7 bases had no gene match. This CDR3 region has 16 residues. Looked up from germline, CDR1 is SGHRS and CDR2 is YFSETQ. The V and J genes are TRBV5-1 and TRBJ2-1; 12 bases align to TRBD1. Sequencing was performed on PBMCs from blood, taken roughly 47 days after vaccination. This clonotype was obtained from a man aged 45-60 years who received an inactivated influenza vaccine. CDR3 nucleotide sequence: TGCGCCAGCAGCTTTGGGACAGGGGGCGGGAAGAATGAGCAGTTCTTC. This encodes CASSFGTGGGKNEQFF. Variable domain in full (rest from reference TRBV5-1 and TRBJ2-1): KAGVTQTPRYLIKTRGQQVTLSCSPISGHRSVSWYQQTPGQGLQFLFEYFSETQRNKGNFPGRFSGRQFSNSRSEMNVSTLELGDSALYLCASSFGTGGGKNEQFFGPGTRLTVL.